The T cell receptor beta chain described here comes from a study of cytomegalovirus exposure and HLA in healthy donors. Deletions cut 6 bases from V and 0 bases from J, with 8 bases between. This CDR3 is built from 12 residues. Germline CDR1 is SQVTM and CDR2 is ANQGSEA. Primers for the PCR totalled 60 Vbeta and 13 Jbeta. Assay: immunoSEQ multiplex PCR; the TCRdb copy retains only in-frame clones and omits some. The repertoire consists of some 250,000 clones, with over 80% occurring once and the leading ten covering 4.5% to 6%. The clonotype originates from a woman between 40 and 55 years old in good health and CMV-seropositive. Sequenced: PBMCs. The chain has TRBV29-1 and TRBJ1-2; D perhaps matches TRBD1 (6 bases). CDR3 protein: CSVAGANYGYTF. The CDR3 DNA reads TGCAGCGTGGCAGGGGCTAACTATGGCTACACCTTC.